This T cell receptor (beta chain) was retrieved from a study of early T cells in non-severe SARS-CoV-2 infection. This clonotype was detected ten times or more. The CDR3 loop spans 19 amino acids. V lost 5 bases and J lost 1, with 27 bases in between. Germline CDR1 and CDR2: DFQATT and SNEGSKA (reference sequence). TCRdb independently ran MiXCR on the 5' RACE reads; one entry per CDR3 protein. The data hold 75,000 or so distinct CDR3 sequences, with around 15% observed a single time. The chain couples TRBV20-1 to TRBJ1-3, with D tentatively TRBD1 (6 bases). The TCR comes from an adult who was a healthcare worker with PCR-confirmed SARS-CoV-2 infection or an uninfected control (not recorded which). The sequenced material came from whole blood. The CDR3 loop is CSAARGFGDGPESGNTIYF. The CDR3 region has the DNA TGCAGTGCTGCAAGGGGGTTTGGGGACGGTCCGGAGTCTGGAAACACCATATATTTT.